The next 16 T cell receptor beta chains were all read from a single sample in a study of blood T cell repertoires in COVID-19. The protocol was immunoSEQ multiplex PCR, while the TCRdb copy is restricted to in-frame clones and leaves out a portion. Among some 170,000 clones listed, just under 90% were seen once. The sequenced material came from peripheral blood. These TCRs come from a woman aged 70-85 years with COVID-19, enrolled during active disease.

CDR3 sequence reads: CASNREPNQPQHF. Here the CDR3 DNA reads TGTGCCAGCAATCGAGAACCTAATCAGCCCCAGCATTTT. The gene calls are TRBV28 and TRBJ1-5; D call uncertain. The CDR3 loop spans 13 amino acids. In germline, CDR1 is MDHEN, CDR2 SYDVKM. Deletions cut 7 bases from V and 4 bases from J, with 11 bases between.

The CDR3 DNA reads as TGCGCCAGCAGCTCGGGACAGACTACAGATACGCAGTATTTT. It encodes CASSSGQTTDTQYF. The J gene is TRBJ2-3, the V gene TRBV5-1, with 7 bases lining up with TRBD1. CDR3 length: 14 residues. Germline V lookup: CDR1 SGHRS, CDR2 YFSETQ. V lost 3 bases, J lost 3 bases, and 4 bases stayed unmatched.

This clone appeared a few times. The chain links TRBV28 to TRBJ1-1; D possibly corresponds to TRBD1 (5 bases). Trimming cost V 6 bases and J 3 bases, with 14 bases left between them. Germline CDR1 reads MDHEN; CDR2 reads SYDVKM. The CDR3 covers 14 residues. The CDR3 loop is CASRGRDLYTEAFF. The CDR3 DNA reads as TGTGCCAGCAGGGGCAGGGATTTGTACACTGAAGCTTTCTTT.

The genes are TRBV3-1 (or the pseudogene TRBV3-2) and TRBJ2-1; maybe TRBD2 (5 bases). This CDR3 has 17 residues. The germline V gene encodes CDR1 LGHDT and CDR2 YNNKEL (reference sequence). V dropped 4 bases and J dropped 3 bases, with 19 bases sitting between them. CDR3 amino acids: CASSRTSRLTVYNEQFF. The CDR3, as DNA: TGTGCCAGCAGCCGAACCTCGCGACTAACCGTCTACAATGAGCAGTTCTTC.

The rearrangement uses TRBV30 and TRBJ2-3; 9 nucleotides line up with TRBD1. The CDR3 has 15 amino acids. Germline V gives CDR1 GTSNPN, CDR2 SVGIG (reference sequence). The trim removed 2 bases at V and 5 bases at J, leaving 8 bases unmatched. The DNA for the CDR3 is TGTGCCTGGAGTTCGCGACAGGGGGGGAGAGATACGCAGTATTTT. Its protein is CAWSSRQGGRDTQYF.

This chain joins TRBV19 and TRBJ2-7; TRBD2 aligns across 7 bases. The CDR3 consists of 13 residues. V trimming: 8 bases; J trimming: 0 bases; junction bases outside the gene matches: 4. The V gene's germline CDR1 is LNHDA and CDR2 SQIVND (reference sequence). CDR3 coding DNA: TGTGCCAGTGGCGAGCGGGACTCCTACGAGCAGTACTTC. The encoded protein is CASGERDSYEQYF.

The CDR3 DNA is TGTGCCAGCAGGGAGTGGTACAATGAGCAGTTCTTC. It is translated as CASREWYNEQFF. The chain joins TRBV28 to TRBJ2-1; D is unresolved. The V end was cut by 6 bases, the J end by 4 bases, with 7 bases between. There are 12 residues in the CDR3. In germline, CDR1 is MDHEN, CDR2 SYDVKM.

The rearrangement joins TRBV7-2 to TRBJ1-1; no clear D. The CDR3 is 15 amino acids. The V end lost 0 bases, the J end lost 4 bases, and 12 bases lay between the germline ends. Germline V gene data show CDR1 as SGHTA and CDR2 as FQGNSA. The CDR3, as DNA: TGTGCCAGCAGCTTAGCCGGGGAAGTAGGCACTGAAGCTTTCTTT. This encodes CASSLAGEVGTEAFF. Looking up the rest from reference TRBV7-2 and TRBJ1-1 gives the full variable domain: GAGVSQSPSNKVTEKGKDVELRCDPISGHTALYWYRQSLGQGLEFLIYFQGNSAPDKSGLPSDRFSAERTGGSVSTLTIQRTQQEDSAVYLCASSLAGEVGTEAFFGQGTRLTVV.

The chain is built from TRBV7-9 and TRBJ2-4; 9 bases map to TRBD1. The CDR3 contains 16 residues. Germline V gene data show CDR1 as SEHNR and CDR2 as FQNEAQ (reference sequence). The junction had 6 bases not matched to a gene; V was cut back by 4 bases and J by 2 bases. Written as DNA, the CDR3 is TGTGCCAGCAGCTCACAGGGGGCAAGGTCCAAAAACATTCAGTACTTC. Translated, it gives CASSSQGARSKNIQYF.

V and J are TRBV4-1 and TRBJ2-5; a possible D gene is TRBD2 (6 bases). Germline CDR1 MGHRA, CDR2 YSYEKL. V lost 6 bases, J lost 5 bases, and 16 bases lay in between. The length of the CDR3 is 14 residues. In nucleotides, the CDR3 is TGCGCCAGCAGTTTGGGACTTCGATCGGAGACCCAGTACTTC. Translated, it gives CASSLGLRSETQYF.

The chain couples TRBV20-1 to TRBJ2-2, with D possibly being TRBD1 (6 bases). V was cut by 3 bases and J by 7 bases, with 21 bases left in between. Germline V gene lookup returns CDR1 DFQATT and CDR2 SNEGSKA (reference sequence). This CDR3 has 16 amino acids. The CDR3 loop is CSASPATGTAGGELFF. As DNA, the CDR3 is TGCAGTGCTAGTCCTGCGACAGGAACCGCTGGCGGGGAGCTGTTTTTT.

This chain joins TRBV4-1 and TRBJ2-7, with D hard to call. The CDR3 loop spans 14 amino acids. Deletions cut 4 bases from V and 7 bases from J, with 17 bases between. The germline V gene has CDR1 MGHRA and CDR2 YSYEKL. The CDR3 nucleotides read TGCGCCAGCAGCCTATTGCGGCAGCTTGGGGAGCAGTACTTC. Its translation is CASSLLRQLGEQYF.

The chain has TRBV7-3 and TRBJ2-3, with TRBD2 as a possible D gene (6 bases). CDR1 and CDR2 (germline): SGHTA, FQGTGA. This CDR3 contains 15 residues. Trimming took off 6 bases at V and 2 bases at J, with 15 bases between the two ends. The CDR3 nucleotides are TGTGCCAGCAGTAAAAGCGGGCTGTACACAGATACGCAGTATTTT. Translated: CASSKSGLYTDTQYF.

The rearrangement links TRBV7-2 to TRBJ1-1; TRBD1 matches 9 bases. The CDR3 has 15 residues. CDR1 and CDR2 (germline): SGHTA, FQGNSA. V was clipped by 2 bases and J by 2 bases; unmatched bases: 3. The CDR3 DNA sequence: TGTGCCAGCAGCTTACGGGACAGGGCTAACACTGAAGCTTTCTTT. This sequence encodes CASSLRDRANTEAFF.

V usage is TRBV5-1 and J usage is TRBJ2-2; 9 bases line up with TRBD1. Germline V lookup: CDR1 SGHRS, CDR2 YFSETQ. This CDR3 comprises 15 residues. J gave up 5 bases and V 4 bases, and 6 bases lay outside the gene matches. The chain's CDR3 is CASSQQGARTGELFF. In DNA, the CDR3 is TGCGCCAGCAGCCAACAGGGGGCGCGAACCGGGGAGCTGTTTTTT. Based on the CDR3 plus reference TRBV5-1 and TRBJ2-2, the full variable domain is KAGVTQTPRYLIKTRGQQVTLSCSPISGHRSVSWYQQTPGQGLQFLFEYFSETQRNKGNFPGRFSGRQFSNSRSEMNVSTLELGDSALYLCASSQQGARTGELFFGEGSRLTVL.

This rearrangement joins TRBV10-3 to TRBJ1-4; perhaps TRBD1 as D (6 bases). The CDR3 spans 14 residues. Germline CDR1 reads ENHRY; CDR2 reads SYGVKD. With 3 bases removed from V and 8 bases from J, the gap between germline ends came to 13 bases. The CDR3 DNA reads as TGTGCCATCAGTGAAGCCTGGGACACCGAAAAACTGTTTTTT. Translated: CAISEAWDTEKLFF.